Below, 24 T cell receptor beta chains from the same sample are listed, as sequenced in a study of beta chain features in type 1 diabetes. Study-wide findings and caveats: Moderate yet significant TCRB CDR3 shortening was seen in Type 1 diabetes patients in all four CD4+ subsets.

Antigens for these TCRs are unknown. What was sequenced were expressed TCRB transcripts, since all of the isolated RNA had been reverse transcribed. Assay used: immunoSEQ multiplex PCR; TCRdb lists only in-frame clones, some missing. The table shows 600,000 or so clones, with around an eighth occurring only once. What was sequenced was naive CD4+ T cells from blood. These receptors all stem from a man younger than 30 with type 1 diabetes.

This clone has a handful of counts. The V call is TRBV27, the J call TRBJ1-2; D remains ambiguous. This CDR3 has 12 residues. In germline, CDR1 is MNHEY, CDR2 SMNVEV (reference sequence). The V gene lost 5 bases and the J gene lost 2 bases, with 6 bases spanning the gap. CDR3 coding DNA: TGTGCCAGCAGTGGACGGAACTATGGCTACACCTTC. The encoded protein is CASSGRNYGYTF.

This clone was seen a few times. The rearrangement uses TRBV7-9 and TRBJ2-3, with unresolved D. V was shortened by 0 bases and J by 11 bases, with 12 bases between the two germline ends. Germline CDR1 reads SEHNR; CDR2 reads FQNEAQ (reference sequence). The CDR3 consists of 13 residues. The chain's CDR3 is CASSLAEGKGQYF. CDR3 nucleotide sequence: TGTGCCAGCAGCTTAGCGGAAGGAAAGGGGCAGTATTTT.

V usage is TRBV7-2 and J usage is TRBJ1-2; no reliable D call. The length of the CDR3 is 14 residues. Deletions cut 8 bases from V and 6 bases from J, with 19 bases between. Germline CDR1 SGHTA, CDR2 FQGNSA. CDR3 DNA sequence: TGTGCCAGCCGTCGACAAAGGACCCGGAATGGCTACACCTTC. It encodes CASRRQRTRNGYTF.

This clone was seen a few times. V usage is TRBV7-2 and J usage is TRBJ2-5; D remains ambiguous. V was cut by 1 base and J by 2 bases, with 14 bases left in between. The CDR3 is made up of 16 amino acids. Germline loops: CDR1 SGHTA, CDR2 FQGNSA. The DNA for the CDR3 is TGTGCCAGCAGCTTAGGTCGTCCTCGTGGTCAAGAGACCCAGTACTTC. It translates to CASSLGRPRGQETQYF.

This chain links TRBV12-5 with TRBJ1-1; D unresolved. Germline V lookup: CDR1 LGHNT, CDR2 FRNRAP. The ends were cut back, 1 base at V and 3 bases at J, with 12 bases in the middle. This CDR3 has 15 residues. The DNA of the CDR3 is TGTGCTAGTGGTTTGGGTCTCCACGCGGACACTGAAGCTTTCTTT. Translated, it gives CASGLGLHADTEAFF.

The V gene is TRBV2, the J gene TRBJ1-1; no clear D gene. Germline V gene lookup returns CDR1 SNHLY and CDR2 FYNNEI. This CDR3 has 13 residues. V was clipped by 3 bases and J by 0 bases, with 5 bases between them. The chain's CDR3 is CASSDRLNTEAFF. Here the CDR3 DNA reads TGTGCCAGCAGTGACAGGCTGAACACTGAAGCTTTCTTT. Filled out from reference TRBV2 and TRBJ1-1, the complete variable domain reads EPEVTQTPSHQVTQMGQEVILRCVPISNHLYFYWYRQILGQKVEFLVSFYNNEISEKSEIFDDQFSVERPDGSNFTLKIRSTKLEDSAMYFCASSDRLNTEAFFGQGTRLTVV.

In its sample, this clone was seen a few times. The chain joins TRBV11-1 to TRBJ2-2; D possibly corresponds to TRBD1 (6 bases). CDR1 and CDR2 from the germline V gene are SGHAT and FQDESV (reference sequence). Trimming shortened V by 7 bases and J by 6 bases, and 9 bases separated the two germline ends. The CDR3 loop spans 12 amino acids. CDR3 loop: CASMQGSGELFF. The CDR3 DNA reads as TGTGCCAGCATGCAGGGGTCCGGGGAGCTGTTTTTT.

The chain links TRBV6-6 to TRBJ2-6; D is unclear. CDR3 size: 16 residues. The germline V and J ends were trimmed by 5 bases and 0 bases, with 11 bases remaining between them. Germline V gene data show CDR1 as MNHNY and CDR2 as SVGAGI (reference sequence). DNA for the CDR3: TGTGCCAGCAGTCCCAGACTCGACTCTGGGGCCAACGTCCTGACTTTC. It codes for CASSPRLDSGANVLTF.

The chain is built from TRBV28 and TRBJ2-5; the D is unclear. The CDR3 contains 13 residues. CDR1 MDHEN and CDR2 SYDVKM come from the germline V gene. The V and J ends lost 6 bases and 5 bases respectively, with 13 bases between them. In DNA, the CDR3 is TGTGCCAGCAGCGCACCTTTGGGGGAGACCCAGTACTTC. This translates into CASSAPLGETQYF. The full variable domain, completed using reference TRBV28 and TRBJ2-5, is DVKVTQSSRYLVKRTGEKVFLECVQDMDHENMFWYRQDPGLGLRLIYFSYDVKMKEKGDIPEGYSVSREKKERFSLILESASTNQTSMYLCASSAPLGETQYFGPGTRLLVL.

The chain combines TRBV5-6 with TRBJ1-1, with 8 positions matching TRBD1. The CDR3 covers 14 residues. V shed 6 bases and J 0 bases; nucleotides not matched to a gene: 4. Germline loops: CDR1 SGHDT, CDR2 YYEEEE. In DNA form, the CDR3 reads TGTGCCAGCATTCTACAGGGGGTGAACACTGAAGCTTTCTTT. Encoded protein: CASILQGVNTEAFF.

V gene TRBV5-1 combines with J gene TRBJ1-1; no clear D. Germline V gives CDR1 SGHRS, CDR2 YFSETQ. The CDR3 has 14 amino acids. Trimming removed 4 bases at V and 4 bases at J, with 14 bases between. Written as DNA, the CDR3 is TGCGCCAGCAGCCTGCCTGAGGGAGGCACTGAAGCTTTCTTT. Residues: CASSLPEGGTEAFF.

CDR3 protein: CSTLGGRSYNEQFF. In nucleotides, the CDR3 is TGTTCCACACTTGGGGGGCGCTCCTACAATGAGCAGTTCTTC. The chain uses TRBV2 and TRBJ2-1; D assignment may be TRBD1 or TRBD2 (6 bases each). Germline V gene data show CDR1 as SNHLY and CDR2 as FYNNEI. The CDR3 runs 14 residues.

The genes are TRBV10-3 and TRBJ1-4; D gene unclear. V was cut by 10 bases and J by 6 bases, with 15 bases left in between. There are 13 residues in the CDR3. CDR1 and CDR2 from the germline V gene are ENHRY and SYGVKD. CDR3 bases: TGTGCCACCAACCGGAAGGGTGATGAAAAACTGTTTTTT. Protein sequence: CATNRKGDEKLFF.

V is TRBV7-9 and J is TRBJ1-2; 7 bases are a match to TRBD1. The V segment lost 3 bases and the J segment 2 bases; nucleotides outside the gene matches: 6. Germline V gives CDR1 SEHNR, CDR2 FQNEAQ (reference sequence). The CDR3 sequence is 15 residues long. CDR3: CASSLSTGLNYGYTF. The CDR3, as DNA: TGTGCCAGCAGCTTGTCGACAGGGCTCAACTATGGCTACACCTTC.

Notes on this clone: At the DNA level, this CDR3 is encoded by other sequences in the same sample as well. V gene TRBV5-1 combines with J gene TRBJ2-5; D not certain. V lost 0 bases, J lost 4 bases, and 10 bases lay in between. Germline loops: CDR1 SGHRS, CDR2 YFSETQ. The CDR3 sequence is 14 residues long. This CDR3 reads CASSLEGPGETQYF. CDR3 coding DNA: TGCGCCAGCAGCTTGGAAGGGCCGGGAGAGACCCAGTACTTC.

V is TRBV5-1 and J is TRBJ2-1; 8 bases are a match to TRBD2. The CDR3 loop spans 15 amino acids. The germline CDR1 and CDR2 sequences are SGHRS and YFSETQ. The trim removed 0 bases at V and 5 bases at J, leaving 4 bases unmatched. The CDR3 sequence is CASSLGLAFNNEQFF. The CDR3 region has the DNA TGCGCCAGCAGCTTGGGACTAGCGTTCAACAATGAGCAGTTCTTC.

This clone was counted between two and nine times. The V and J genes are TRBV2 and TRBJ1-3, with D hard to call. Trimming pared 7 bases from V and 2 bases from J, leaving 9 bases between. The CDR3 runs to 13 residues. CDR1 and CDR2 (germline): SNHLY, FYNNEI. The CDR3 bases are TGTGCCAGCACGTTGGGAACTGGAAACACCATATATTTT. This translates into CASTLGTGNTIYF.

CDR3 amino acids: CASRGDGNTIYF. In DNA, the CDR3 is TGTGCCAGCAGAGGTGATGGAAACACCATATATTTT. This chain links TRBV2 with TRBJ1-3; D call uncertain. Germline CDR1 reads SNHLY; CDR2 reads FYNNEI. The V gene lost 6 bases and the J gene lost 3 bases, with 6 bases spanning the gap. This CDR3 has 12 residues.

The rearrangement links TRBV5-6 to TRBJ2-7; the match to TRBD2 covers 8 bases. Germline trimming cut 4 bases from V and 2 bases from J; bases unmatched to any gene: 8. The V gene's germline CDR1 is SGHDT and CDR2 YYEEEE. The CDR3 is made up of 15 amino acids. DNA of the CDR3: TGTGCCAGCAGCGAATGGACTAGCCGGACCTACGAGCAGTACTTC. It codes for CASSEWTSRTYEQYF.

This clone was seen more than once but under ten times. The chain couples TRBV6-6 to TRBJ2-1; TRBD2 agrees at 12 bases. The CDR3 contains 15 residues. The germline V gene has CDR1 MNHNY and CDR2 SVGAGI (reference sequence). V lost 2 bases and J lost 8; bases outside the gene matches: 4. CDR3 loop: CASSYPSGRAHEQFF. The CDR3 region has the DNA TGTGCCAGCAGTTACCCTAGCGGGAGGGCCCATGAGCAGTTCTTC.

This clone was picked up a small number of times. The rearrangement joins TRBV18 to TRBJ2-3, with 8 bases that match TRBD2. The CDR3 spans 16 residues. After removal of 5 bases from V and 4 bases from J, the junction contained 11 bases not matched to a gene. Germline assignment: CDR1 KGHSH and CDR2 LQKENI. CDR3 nucleotides: TGTGCCAGCTCAACCACGCCTAGCGGGTCGTCAGATACGCAGTATTTT. Amino acids: CASSTTPSGSSDTQYF. The full variable domain, with the rest looked up from reference TRBV18 and TRBJ2-3, is NAGVMQNPRHLVRRRGQEARLRCSPMKGHSHVYWYRQLPEEGLKFMVYLQKENIIDESGMPKERFSAEFPKEGPSILRIQQVVRGDSAAYFCASSTTPSGSSDTQYFGPGTRLTVL.

Points on this clone: Other DNA sequences from this sample encode an identical CDR3 as well. The chain employs TRBV11-3 and TRBJ2-3; D unresolved. Germline assignment: CDR1 SGHNT and CDR2 YENEEA. V was pared by 4 bases and J by 1 base, with 6 bases between. The CDR3 totals 13 residues. CDR3 sequence reads: CASSSRRTDTQYF. In DNA, the CDR3 is TGTGCCAGCAGCTCGCGGCGCACAGATACGCAGTATTTT.

This clone was seen a few times. The V and J genes are TRBV9 and TRBJ1-4; 9 bases agree with TRBD1. V gave up 3 bases and J gave up 6 bases; unmatched junction bases: 3. The CDR3 is made up of 14 amino acids. Looked up from germline, CDR1 is SGDLS and CDR2 is YYNGEE. CDR3 sequence reads: CASSAGQGHEKLFF. CDR3 nucleotides: TGTGCCAGCAGCGCGGGACAGGGTCATGAAAAACTGTTTTTT.

This rearrangement joins TRBV28 to TRBJ1-1; D not certain. The V and J ends lost 6 bases and 2 bases respectively, with 7 bases between them. The CDR3 has 12 amino acids. Germline V gene sequence: CDR1 MDHEN, CDR2 SYDVKM. CDR3 sequence (DNA): TGTGCCAGCAGAGCAGCCAACACTGAAGCTTTCTTT. It specifies CASRAANTEAFF.